This is a list of T cell receptor beta chains from one sample in a study of blood T cell repertoires in COVID-19. Clones were sequenced by immunoSEQ multiplex PCR, and TCRdb holds only the in-frame ones, with some missing. This sample has 280,000 or so clones, with about 83% found just once. Sequenced: peripheral blood. These receptors were collected from a woman in her fifties or sixties who had recovered from COVID-19. CDR3s include the opening cysteine and the closing phenylalanine or tryptophan. D genes are given only for firm matches. A row's size may be missing; if present it is once, few, many or a size class.

j_call | v_call | clone_size | d_call | cdr3_nt | cdr3_aa
TRBJ2-3 | TRBV11-2 | . | TRBD2 | TGTGCCAGCAGCTTATCCGGGGGGGCCTCAGATACGCAGTATTTT | CASSLSGGASDTQYF
TRBJ2-7 | TRBV4-2 | . | TRBD2 | TGTGCCAGCAGCCAAGAACTAGCGCCATCCTACGAGCAGTACTTC | CASSQELAPSYEQYF
TRBJ1-6 | TRBV4-3 | . | . | TGCGCCAGCAGCCAAACCGTCGCCGGAGTTGCTAATTCACCCCTCCACTTT | CASSQTVAGVANSPLHF
TRBJ1-2 | TRBV28 | . | . | TGTGCCAGCTCCCGGAGGGCCGCCAGAACGAGGGGCTACACCTTC | CASSRRAARTRGYTF
TRBJ1-1 | TRBV18 | . | . | TGTGCCAGCTCACCGGGACAAGGGAACACTGAAGCTTTCTTT | CASSPGQGNTEAFF
TRBJ1-6 | TRBV27 | few | . | TGTGCCAGCAGTTTACGTCGGGTAATCTCACCCCTCCACTTT | CASSLRRVISPLHF
TRBJ2-1 | TRBV7-3 | . | TRBD2 | TGTGCCAGCAGCCGAACTAGCGGGTTCTACAATGAGCAGTTCTTC | CASSRTSGFYNEQFF
TRBJ2-5 | TRBV4-1 | once | . | TGCGCCAGCAGCTTGACAGTACAAGAGACCCAGTACTTC | CASSLTVQETQYF
TRBJ2-2 | TRBV3-1/TRBV3-2 | . | TRBD1 | TGTGCCAGCAGCCAAGGGACAGGGACCACCGGGGAGCTGTTTTTT | CASSQGTGTTGELFF
TRBJ2-3 | TRBV9 | . | . | TGTGCCAGCAGCGTAGGACATAGCACAGATACGCAGTATTTT | CASSVGHSTDTQYF
TRBJ1-2 | TRBV12-3/TRBV12-4 | . | TRBD1 | TGTGCCAGCAGCCGACAGGGGAACTATGGCTACACCTTC | CASSRQGNYGYTF
TRBJ2-7 | TRBV4-2 | once | TRBD1 | TGTGCCAGCAGCCAAGAGCCGGGACAGGGATTCCACGAGCAGTACTTC | CASSQEPGQGFHEQYF
TRBJ2-2 | TRBV5-1 | . | . | TGCGCCAGCAGCTTGGCGGACAGCTGGAACACCGGGGAGCTGTTTTTT | CASSLADSWNTGELFF
TRBJ2-7 | TRBV19 | . | . | TGTGCCAGTAGTATAACCTTAAACAGGGCCAACGAGCAGTACTTC | CASSITLNRANEQYF
TRBJ2-5 | TRBV28 | many | TRBD1 | TGTGCCAGCAGTACGGACAGGGTTGAGACCCAGTACTTC | CASSTDRVETQYF
TRBJ1-2 | TRBV7-9 | . | . | TGTGCCACCCAACCCCCACAGGGCTTCTATGGCTACACCTTC | CATQPPQGFYGYTF
TRBJ2-3 | TRBV10-3 | once | . | TGTGCCATCACTCAGACTCCATCCTCAACAGATACGCAGTATTTT | CAITQTPSSTDTQYF
TRBJ1-5 | TRBV7-9 | . | TRBD1 | TGTGCCAGCAGCTCCGGACAGGGGGAGGCCTATAGCAATCAGCCCCAGCATTTT | CASSSGQGEAYSNQPQHF
TRBJ2-4 | TRBV19 | . | . | TGTGCCAGTAGAAGGACACCATGGGCCAAAAACATTCAGTACTTC | CASRRTPWAKNIQYF
TRBJ2-7 | TRBV5-1 | . | TRBD1 | TGCGCCAGCAGCTCCGGGACAGGGGGCTTCTACGAGCAGTACTTC | CASSSGTGGFYEQYF
TRBJ2-7 | TRBV4-3 | . | TRBD1 | TGCGCCAGCAGCCAAGGGACAGGGGCAAACTACGAGCAGTACTTC | CASSQGTGANYEQYF
TRBJ2-1 | TRBV5-1 | . | . | TGCGCCAGCAGCTTGACTTGGAGCTCCTACAATGAGCAGTTCTTC | CASSLTWSSYNEQFF
TRBJ2-7 | TRBV27 | . | TRBD1 | TGTGCCAGCAGTCCCAGACAGGGACCCTACGAGCAGTACTTC | CASSPRQGPYEQYF
TRBJ1-2 | TRBV5-6 | . | TRBD1 | TGTGCCAGCACCTACCGGGACAGGGGATGGGAAAGCTACACCTTC | CASTYRDRGWESYTF
TRBJ2-7 | TRBV20-1 | . | . | TGCAGTGCTATGTCCGGTCATGAGCAGTACTTC | CSAMSGHEQYF
TRBJ2-3 | TRBV18 | . | . | TGTGCCAGCTCTCGCTACGCGGGGGCTAGCACAGATACGCAGTATTTT | CASSRYAGASTDTQYF
TRBJ2-4 | TRBV25-1 | . | TRBD2 | TGTGCCAGCAGTGAGGCTAGCGGGAGGTCTTGGGCCAAAAACATTCAGTACTTC | CASSEASGRSWAKNIQYF
TRBJ1-5 | TRBV14 | . | TRBD1 | TGTGCCAGCAGCCAAAGACAGGGTCGAAAAGGGTTTTGGGGTCAGCCCCAGCATTTT | CASSQRQGRKGFWGQPQHF
TRBJ1-2 | TRBV7-8 | . | . | TGTGCCAGCAGCTCAGGGACATCTGGAACCTTC | CASSSGTSGTF
TRBJ1-1 | TRBV2 | many | . | TGTGCCAGCAGTGACTTGGACAGCGCTGAAGCTTTCTTT | CASSDLDSAEAFF
TRBJ1-3 | TRBV11-3 | . | . | TGTGCCAGCAGCTTAGGAGGCGGTGGGAGCTCTGGAAACACCATATATTTT | CASSLGGGGSSGNTIYF
TRBJ2-4 | TRBV3-1/TRBV3-2 | . | . | TGTGCCAGCAGCCAAGTTATAGCCAAAAACATTCAGTACTTC | CASSQVIAKNIQYF
TRBJ1-1 | TRBV27 | . | TRBD1 | TGTGCCAGCAGTGACAGGGCCCCCAACACTGAAGCTTTCTTT | CASSDRAPNTEAFF
TRBJ2-3 | TRBV27 | . | . | TGTGCCAGCAGTTTAACTCACGGGGGCACAGATACGCAGTATTTT | CASSLTHGGTDTQYF